This TCR beta chain was recovered during a study of technical replicates of blood from a few donors. Profiling relied on immunoSEQ multiplex PCR, and the TCRdb table lists in-frame clones only, not all of them. The repertoire holds more than 75,000 clones, with 85% to 95% as singletons. The clonotype was recovered from a human donor in good health. Material: T cells isolated from PBMCs.

The DNA for the CDR3 is TGTGCCAGCCACCTCAACGGGGAAAAACTGTTTTTT. Encoded protein: CASHLNGEKLFF. V and J are TRBV6-1 and TRBJ1-4; D unclear. The V gene's germline CDR1 is MNHNS and CDR2 SASEGT. Trimming removed 8 bases at V and 8 bases at J, with 12 bases between. The CDR3 has 12 residues.